This TCR beta chain originates from a study of T-cell memory formation after mild COVID-19. The overall study: Clusters of TCRs were largely donor specific.

To note about this clonotype: The antigen is undetermined.

The ends were cut back, 0 bases at V and 5 bases at J, with 10 bases in the middle. The CDR3 totals 14 residues. Germline lookup yields CDR1 SGHAT and CDR2 FQNNGV. From 5'RACE with constant-segment primers came TCR alpha and TCR beta cDNA libraries that carried sample barcodes and UMIs. One entry per CDR3 protein results from TCRdb running MiXCR on the 5' RACE reads. The table lists roughly 250,000 distinct CDR3 sequences, roughly a sixth of them singletons, with around a fifth in the top ten. The study's findings and limits: CD8+ contracting clones occupied EMRA, while CD4+ ones occupied mainly CM and EM. Later expanders leaned CD4+, whereas clones that contracted between day 15 and 85 were balanced CD4/CD8.

This clonotype originated in a man younger than 35 who had mild COVID-19 (a few samples of this study predate the infection). Cell type and time point are not known. This chain joins TRBV11-2 and TRBJ1-1; D is undetermined. Sample: PBMCs or a T cell subset sorted from them (not recorded which). The chain's CDR3 is CASSLDLEGTEAFF. The CDR3 bases are TGTGCCAGCAGCTTAGATCTGGAGGGAACTGAAGCTTTCTTT.